A selection of T cell receptor beta chains follows, all from one sample in a study of blood T cell repertoires in COVID-19. Data came from immunoSEQ multiplex PCR; TCRdb stores just in-frame clones and leaves some out. The data show about 200,000 clones, approximately 86% seen once. Sequencing was done on a sample of peripheral blood. The receptors derive from a man aged 55 to 70 with acute or convalescent COVID-19. The CDR3 runs from the conserved cysteine through the conserved F or W. Fields, in order: V gene, clone size, CDR3 protein. Rows give clone size only sometimes, using once, few, many, or a class for an expanded clone.

TRBV19,NA,CASTWRLAGGYNEQFF
TRBV6-2/TRBV6-3,NA,CASSYLTGLTYNSPLHF
TRBV7-6,once,CASSLEGGVGEAFF
TRBV10-3,NA,CAISESGAGAVPQHF
TRBV7-2,NA,CASSLAGAMSGNTIYF
TRBV5-1,NA,CASSPPPGQGSGNTIYF
TRBV7-9,NA,CASSLAWGQGNTGELFF
TRBV2,once,CASTWGRVNTEAFF
TRBV5-6,NA,CASSSRDRGVFSNYEQYF
TRBV2,NA,CASSVNRDRGTEAFF
TRBV28,once,CASRTGWTEAFF
TRBV7-9,NA,CASSRPLSGNEKLFF
TRBV6-6,once,CASRPPQGSYGYTF
TRBV11-3,NA,CASSPPSVRVPTYEQYF
TRBV6-6,NA,CASSPMTGRNQPQHF
TRBV5-1,once,CASSLAGGKNTDTQYF
TRBV27,NA,CASSSGGNPSDSPLHF
TRBV6-2/TRBV6-3,NA,CASSYSRLAGVAYEQYF
TRBV6-5,NA,CASGGDAYNSPLHF
TRBV2,NA,CASSETTSGDEITSTDTQYF
TRBV3-1/TRBV3-2,NA,CASSKPTGGIGNEQFF
TRBV3-1/TRBV3-2,NA,CASSQWSGNGKLFF
TRBV10-3,NA,CAISESSGVGGAVYEQYF
TRBV28,NA,CASSFRQGMSQPQHF
TRBV27,NA,CASSSAGVETQYF
TRBV18,once,CASSPGTQSYEQYF
TRBV10-3,NA,CAISDRGLEKLFF
TRBV6-2/TRBV6-3,NA,CASSYVGQVDGYTF
TRBV6-5,NA,CASSRAQGVRWGYTF
TRBV4-2,NA,CASSQDERGNTGELFF
TRBV5-6,NA,CASSPSYRPTDTQYF
TRBV5-4,NA,CASSLGMGANQAETQYF
TRBV15,NA,CATSSSGGGYNEQFF
TRBV12-3/TRBV12-4,NA,CASSLQNYEQYF
TRBV7-9,NA,CASSLYRGLSNEQFF
TRBV7-2,NA,CASSLAGGVYNEQFF
TRBV4-2,NA,CASSQARSGPTDTQYF
TRBV7-2,NA,CASSLDGGNSEAFF
TRBV28,NA,CASSSGQGVPDSNQPQHF
TRBV4-3,NA,CASSQNSPGLAGGTLYNEQFF
TRBV7-6,NA,CASSDRGTSYEQYF